This T cell receptor (beta chain) derives from a study of cytotoxic CD8 clonotypes in ibrutinib-treated CLL. This clone was picked up a small number of times. Its antigen is unidentified. With sequencing, the targeted depth ranged from 1 in 200,000 to 1 in 1 million T cells. Profiling relied on immunoSEQ multiplex PCR, and the TCRdb table lists in-frame clones only, not all of them. The table has 90,000 to 100,000 clones, about 78% seen once. General study findings and limits: Clonality went higher at ibrutinib response and then dropped back toward baseline at progression.

Germline assignment: CDR1 SGHRS and CDR2 YFSETQ. V lost 3 bases to trimming and J lost 4 bases; unmatched junction nucleotides: 17. The CDR3 consists of 18 residues. The chain joins TRBV5-1 to TRBJ2-7; 9 nucleotides agree with TRBD2. This material consisted of PBMCs, taken after 12 months of ibrutinib treatment. The TCR comes from a human donor with chronic lymphocytic leukemia. The CDR3 region has the DNA TGCGCCAGCAGCTCCCGGAGCGGGCCGCCGCGGGGGGGTTACGAGCAGTACTTC. Translation gives CASSSRSGPPRGGYEQYF. The full variable domain, rest sourced from reference TRBV5-1 and TRBJ2-7, is KAGVTQTPRYLIKTRGQQVTLSCSPISGHRSVSWYQQTPGQGLQFLFEYFSETQRNKGNFPGRFSGRQFSNSRSEMNVSTLELGDSALYLCASSSRSGPPRGGYEQYFGPGTRLTVT.